The 8 T cell receptor beta chains below all came from one sample that was sequenced in a study of cytomegalovirus exposure and HLA in healthy donors. The primer mix had 60 Vbeta and 13 Jbeta primers. Using immunoSEQ multiplex PCR, the repertoire was profiled, and TCRdb retains in-frame clones only, with some absent. Of about 130,000 clones listed, more than 75% are singletons. The sequenced sample consisted of PBMCs. The receptors were gathered from a man aged 25 to 40 in good health and CMV-seronegative.

J is TRBJ2-7 and V is TRBV7-8; 7 positions agree with TRBD2. The V gene end was trimmed by 1 base and the J gene end by 4 bases; junction bases not matched to a gene: 4. CDR1 SGHVS and CDR2 FQNEAQ come from the germline V gene. CDR3 length: 14 residues. In DNA form, the CDR3 reads TGTGCCAGCAGCTTAGTGGGAGGGTCGTACGAGCAGTACTTC. It specifies CASSLVGGSYEQYF.

The V gene is TRBV7-2, the J gene TRBJ1-2; TRBD1 matches 7 bases. J gave up 8 bases and V 5 bases, and 11 bases lay outside the gene matches. In germline, CDR1 is SGHTA, CDR2 FQGNSA. The CDR3 extends over 14 amino acids. For the CDR3, the DNA is TGTGCCAGCAGCGCGGATCGACAGGGTTGGGGCTACACCTTC. Encoded protein: CASSADRQGWGYTF.

The chain couples TRBV29-1 to TRBJ2-3; the match to TRBD1 covers 7 bases. This CDR3 contains 12 residues. CDR1 SQVTM and CDR2 ANQGSEA come from the germline V gene. The V segment lost 6 bases and the J segment 1 base; nucleotides outside the gene matches: 1. The CDR3 DNA sequence: TGCAGCGTCGGACAGGGCACAGATACGCAGTATTTT. It encodes CSVGQGTDTQYF.

J is TRBJ2-7 and V is TRBV6-4, with 15 nucleotides matching TRBD2. The J segment lost 5 bases and the V segment lost 6 bases, leaving 5 bases of the junction unmatched. The germline V gene encodes CDR1 MRHNA and CDR2 SNTAGT. CDR3 length equals 15 residues. The CDR3 is CASSGLAGGIDEQYF. DNA for the CDR3: TGTGCCAGCAGCGGACTAGCGGGAGGGATCGACGAGCAGTACTTC.

V and J are TRBV19 and TRBJ1-2, with TRBD1 matching 7 bases. With V trimmed by 5 bases and J by 4 bases, 10 bases remained unmatched. This CDR3 has 15 residues. Germline V lookup: CDR1 LNHDA, CDR2 SQIVND (reference sequence). The CDR3 nucleotides are TGTGCCAGTAGTTTTCCGGGACAGCCATTCTATGGCTACACCTTC. Its protein is CASSFPGQPFYGYTF.

The chain recombines TRBV6-5 with TRBJ2-1; TRBD2 matches 8 bases. The CDR3 is 16 amino acids. V lost 1 base and J lost 7; bases outside the gene matches: 9. Per the germline V gene, CDR1 is MNHEY and CDR2 is SVGAGI. In DNA form, the CDR3 reads TGTGCCAGCAGTTACTACGGGAGGGCCTCTAATAATGAGCAGTTCTTC. Translating it yields CASSYYGRASNNEQFF.

The CDR3 nucleotides read TGTGCCTGGAGTGTTCAGGCTAGCGGCTACGAGCAGTACTTC. Amino acids: CAWSVQASGYEQYF. The chain recombines TRBV30 with TRBJ2-5; 7 bases align to TRBD2. The DNA matches TRBJ2-7 better at its end, which makes the J call doubtful. Germline lookup yields CDR1 GTSNPN and CDR2 SVGIG (reference sequence). The CDR3 contains 14 residues.

The chain has TRBV5-6 and TRBJ2-1; possibly TRBD2 for D (5 bases). Germline CDR1 is SGHDT and CDR2 is YYEEEE. The CDR3 totals 16 residues. Deletions cut 4 bases from V and 5 bases from J, with 19 bases between. CDR3 residues: CASSPRRRTRNNEQFF. The CDR3, as DNA: TGTGCCAGCAGCCCGAGGCGGAGGACGAGAAACAATGAGCAGTTCTTC. Drawing the rest from reference TRBV5-6 and TRBJ2-1, the complete variable domain is DAGVTQSPTHLIKTRGQQVTLRCSPKSGHDTVSWYQQALGQGPQFIFQYYEEEERQRGNFPDRFSGHQFPNYSSELNVNALLLGDSALYLCASSPRRRTRNNEQFFGPGTRLTVL.